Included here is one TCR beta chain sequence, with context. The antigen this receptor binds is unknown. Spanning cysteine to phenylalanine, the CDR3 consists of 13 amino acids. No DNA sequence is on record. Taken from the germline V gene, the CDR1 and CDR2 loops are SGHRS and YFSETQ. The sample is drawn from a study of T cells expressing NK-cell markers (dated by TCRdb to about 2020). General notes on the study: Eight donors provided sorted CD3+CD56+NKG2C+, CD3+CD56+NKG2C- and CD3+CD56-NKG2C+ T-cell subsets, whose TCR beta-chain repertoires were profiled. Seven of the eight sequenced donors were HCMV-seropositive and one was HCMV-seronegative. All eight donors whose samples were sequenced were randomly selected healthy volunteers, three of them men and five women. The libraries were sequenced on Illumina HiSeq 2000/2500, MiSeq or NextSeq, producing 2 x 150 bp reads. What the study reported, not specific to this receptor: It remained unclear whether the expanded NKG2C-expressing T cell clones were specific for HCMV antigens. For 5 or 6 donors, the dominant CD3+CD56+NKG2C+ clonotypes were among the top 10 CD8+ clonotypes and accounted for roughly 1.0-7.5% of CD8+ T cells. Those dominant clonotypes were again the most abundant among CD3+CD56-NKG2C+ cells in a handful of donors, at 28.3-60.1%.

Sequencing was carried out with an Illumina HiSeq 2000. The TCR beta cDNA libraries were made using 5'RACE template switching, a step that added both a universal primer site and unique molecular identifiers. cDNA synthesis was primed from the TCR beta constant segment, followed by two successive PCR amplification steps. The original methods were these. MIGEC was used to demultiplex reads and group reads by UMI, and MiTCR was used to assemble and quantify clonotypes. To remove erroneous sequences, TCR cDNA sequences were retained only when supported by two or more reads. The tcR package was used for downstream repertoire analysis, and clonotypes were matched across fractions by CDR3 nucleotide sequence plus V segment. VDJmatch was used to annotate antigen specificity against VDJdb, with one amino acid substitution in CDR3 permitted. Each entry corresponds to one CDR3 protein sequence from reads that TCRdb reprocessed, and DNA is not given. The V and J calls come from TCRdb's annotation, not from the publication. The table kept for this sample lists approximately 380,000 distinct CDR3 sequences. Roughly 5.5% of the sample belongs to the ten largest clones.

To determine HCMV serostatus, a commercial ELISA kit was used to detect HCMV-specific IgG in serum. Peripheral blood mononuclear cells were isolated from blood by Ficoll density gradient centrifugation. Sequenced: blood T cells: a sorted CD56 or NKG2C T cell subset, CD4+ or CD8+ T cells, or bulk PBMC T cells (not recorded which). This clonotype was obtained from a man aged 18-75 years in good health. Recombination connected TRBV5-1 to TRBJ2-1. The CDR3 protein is CASSWDGDDEQFF.